These T cell receptor beta chains were read from a single sample in a study of OX40 agonist ivuxolimab in advanced cancers. TCRdb keeps only in-frame clones here, not all; method: immunoSEQ multiplex PCR. The data show 74,000 or so clones, around 89% seen once. The sequences come from CD4+ or CD8+ T cells sorted from blood, collected in a trial of the OX40 agonist ivuxolimab. The receptors were sampled from an adult with an advanced solid tumor such as melanoma, head and neck, liver or kidney cancer. Each CDR3 is given with its conserved first and last residue. The D gene is left open where the match is weak. Size is stated for part of the rows, as once, few or many counts, or as a class when the clone is expanded.

clone size: -
D gene: TRBD1
V gene: TRBV28
CDR3 length: 16
J gene: TRBJ2-6
CDR3 DNA: TGTGCCAGCACCCGGACAGGGTCCTCTGGGGCCAACGTCCTGACTTTC
CDR3 protein: CASTRTGSSGANVLTF

clone size: -
D gene: TRBD1
V gene: TRBV5-1
CDR3 length: 16
J gene: TRBJ2-3
CDR3 DNA: TGCGCCAGCAGCCTTAGACAGGGGGGGAAAACAGATACGCAGTATTTT
CDR3 protein: CASSLRQGGKTDTQYF

clone size: -
D gene: TRBD1
V gene: TRBV28
CDR3 length: 21
J gene: TRBJ1-6
CDR3 DNA: TGTGCCAGCAGGCCACAGGGGGCTTTCGGTCAATCCCTGGGGAATAATTCACCCCTCCACTTT
CDR3 protein: CASRPQGAFGQSLGNNSPLHF

clone size: -
D gene: -
V gene: TRBV6-6
CDR3 length: 14
J gene: TRBJ1-1
CDR3 DNA: TGTGCCAGCAGTCTTCATACACAATACACTGAAGCTTTCTTT
CDR3 protein: CASSLHTQYTEAFF

clone size: -
D gene: -
V gene: TRBV7-9
CDR3 length: 17
J gene: TRBJ2-7
CDR3 DNA: TGTGCCAGCAGTTCTTATAAGGGTGGCAGGCTGTCCTACGAGCAGTACTTC
CDR3 protein: CASSSYKGGRLSYEQYF

clone size: once
D gene: -
V gene: TRBV4-2
CDR3 length: 15
J gene: TRBJ2-2
CDR3 DNA: TGTGCCAGCAGCCAAGGGACATCTAACACCGGGGAGCTGTTTTTT
CDR3 protein: CASSQGTSNTGELFF

clone size: -
D gene: -
V gene: TRBV4-1
CDR3 length: 20
J gene: TRBJ2-7
CDR3 DNA: TGCGCCAGCAGCCAAGAACCGCGAAGGGGCCAAGGGGACCTCTCCTACGAGCAGTACTTC
CDR3 protein: CASSQEPRRGQGDLSYEQYF

clone size: -
D gene: TRBD1
V gene: TRBV7-7
CDR3 length: 14
J gene: TRBJ2-5
CDR3 DNA: TGTGCTAGCAGCTTAGCGACAGGGGGGGAGACCCAGTACTTC
CDR3 protein: CASSLATGGETQYF

clone size: -
D gene: -
V gene: TRBV7-9
CDR3 length: 14
J gene: TRBJ1-2
CDR3 DNA: TGTGCCAGCAGCTTAGAGGGCAGGGGTTATGGCTACACCTTC
CDR3 protein: CASSLEGRGYGYTF

clone size: -
D gene: TRBD1
V gene: TRBV6-1
CDR3 length: 16
J gene: TRBJ2-1
CDR3 DNA: TGTGCCAGCAGTGGCGGACAGGCATCAACCTACAATGAGCAGTTCTTC
CDR3 protein: CASSGGQASTYNEQFF

clone size: -
D gene: -
V gene: TRBV7-9
CDR3 length: 15
J gene: TRBJ2-1
CDR3 DNA: TGTGCCAGCAGCTTACTCAGGGGTCCCTACAATGAGCAGTTCTTC
CDR3 protein: CASSLLRGPYNEQFF

clone size: -
D gene: TRBD1
V gene: TRBV7-3
CDR3 length: 14
J gene: TRBJ1-1
CDR3 DNA: TGTGCCAGCAGCGCTCAGGGGGCGGGTACTGAAGCTTTCTTT
CDR3 protein: CASSAQGAGTEAFF

clone size: -
D gene: TRBD1
V gene: TRBV6-5
CDR3 length: 15
J gene: TRBJ2-2
CDR3 DNA: TGTGCCAGCAGTAAACCCGGGACAGGGACCGGGGAGCTGTTTTTT
CDR3 protein: CASSKPGTGTGELFF

clone size: -
D gene: -
V gene: TRBV7-8
CDR3 length: 14
J gene: TRBJ2-7
CDR3 DNA: TGTGCCAGCAGCTTAGCACAGGGTCCCTACGAGCAGTACTTC
CDR3 protein: CASSLAQGPYEQYF

clone size: -
D gene: TRBD1
V gene: TRBV10-2
CDR3 length: 13
J gene: TRBJ1-1
CDR3 DNA: TGCGCCAGCCGACAGGGGGCCGACACTGAAGCTTTCTTT
CDR3 protein: CASRQGADTEAFF

clone size: -
D gene: -
V gene: TRBV2
CDR3 length: 12
J gene: TRBJ2-3
CDR3 DNA: TGTGCCAGTGGGCCCTCGGGCGATACGCAGTATTTT
CDR3 protein: CASGPSGDTQYF

clone size: -
D gene: -
V gene: TRBV28
CDR3 length: 15
J gene: TRBJ2-7
CDR3 DNA: TGTGCCAGCAGTTTAAACGGGGCAGGGCACTACGAGCAGTACTTC
CDR3 protein: CASSLNGAGHYEQYF

clone size: -
D gene: TRBD2
V gene: TRBV7-3
CDR3 length: 15
J gene: TRBJ2-1
CDR3 DNA: TGTGCCAGCAGCCCCTCGGGACTAGGGGATGGGGAGCAGTTCTTC
CDR3 protein: CASSPSGLGDGEQFF

clone size: -
D gene: -
V gene: TRBV4-1
CDR3 length: 15
J gene: TRBJ2-7
CDR3 DNA: TGCGCCAGCAGCCAAGATTGGGGGGACTCGGGGAGGCAGTACTTC
CDR3 protein: CASSQDWGDSGRQYF

clone size: -
D gene: -
V gene: TRBV5-1
CDR3 length: 14
J gene: TRBJ2-7
CDR3 DNA: TGCGCCAGCAGCTTGGGACAGGGAGGCTACGAGCAGTACTTC
CDR3 protein: CASSLGQGGYEQYF

clone size: once
D gene: -
V gene: TRBV5-1
CDR3 length: 14
J gene: TRBJ1-4
CDR3 DNA: TGCGCCAGCAGATTAAGGACGGTTGATGAAAAACTGTTTTTT
CDR3 protein: CASRLRTVDEKLFF

clone size: -
D gene: TRBD1
V gene: TRBV4-1
CDR3 length: 18
J gene: TRBJ2-4
CDR3 DNA: TGCGCCAGCAGCCAAGGGACAGGTGGAGGTGTTGCCAAAAACATTCAGTACTTC
CDR3 protein: CASSQGTGGGVAKNIQYF

clone size: -
D gene: -
V gene: TRBV6-4
CDR3 length: 16
J gene: TRBJ2-1
CDR3 DNA: TGTGCCAGCAGTGACTCGGGTTCATCGGCCTACAATGAGCAGTTCTTC
CDR3 protein: CASSDSGSSAYNEQFF

clone size: -
D gene: -
V gene: TRBV7-8
CDR3 length: 14
J gene: TRBJ1-5
CDR3 DNA: TGTGCCAGCAGCTTAGCGGGGCTATGGCAGCCCCAGCATTTT
CDR3 protein: CASSLAGLWQPQHF

clone size: -
D gene: TRBD2
V gene: TRBV29-1
CDR3 length: 15
J gene: TRBJ2-7
CDR3 DNA: TGCAGCGTGGGGGGTAGCGGGAGTTCGAACTACGAGCAGTACTTC
CDR3 protein: CSVGGSGSSNYEQYF

clone size: -
D gene: TRBD1
V gene: TRBV6-5
CDR3 length: 13
J gene: TRBJ1-2
CDR3 DNA: TGTGCCAGCAGTATCACAGGGGGCTATGGCTACACCTTC
CDR3 protein: CASSITGGYGYTF

clone size: -
D gene: -
V gene: TRBV2
CDR3 length: 14
J gene: TRBJ1-2
CDR3 DNA: TGTGCCAGCAACCTGACACCCGTTAACTATGGCTACACCTTC
CDR3 protein: CASNLTPVNYGYTF

clone size: -
D gene: -
V gene: TRBV5-1
CDR3 length: 15
J gene: TRBJ2-5
CDR3 DNA: TGCGCCAGCAGCTTACTCACAGGGTTCCAAGAGACCCAGTACTTC
CDR3 protein: CASSLLTGFQETQYF

clone size: once
D gene: -
V gene: TRBV6-5
CDR3 length: 14
J gene: TRBJ1-2
CDR3 DNA: TGTGCCAGCAGTGGGACATCGCCGGCGAGAGGCTACACCTTC
CDR3 protein: CASSGTSPARGYTF

clone size: -
D gene: -
V gene: TRBV14
CDR3 length: 13
J gene: TRBJ2-3
CDR3 DNA: TGTGCCAGCAGCCCCCGACGGAGAGATACGCAGTATTTT
CDR3 protein: CASSPRRRDTQYF

clone size: -
D gene: TRBD2
V gene: TRBV7-3
CDR3 length: 18
J gene: TRBJ2-3
CDR3 DNA: TGTGCCAGCAGCTTAACCGGGACTAGCGGGAGTAAGGCAGATACGCAGTATTTT
CDR3 protein: CASSLTGTSGSKADTQYF

clone size: -
D gene: -
V gene: TRBV20-1
CDR3 length: 11
J gene: TRBJ2-5
CDR3 DNA: TGCAGTGCTAAGACCATAGAGACCCAGTACTTC
CDR3 protein: CSAKTIETQYF

clone size: -
D gene: TRBD2
V gene: TRBV29-1
CDR3 length: 15
J gene: TRBJ2-5
CDR3 DNA: TGCAGCGTTGAAGACGCCACTAGCGGCGGAGAGACCCAGTACTTC
CDR3 protein: CSVEDATSGGETQYF

clone size: -
D gene: -
V gene: TRBV11-3
CDR3 length: 13
J gene: TRBJ2-3
CDR3 DNA: TGTGCCAGCAGCTTGGACCGTACAGATACGCAGTATTTT
CDR3 protein: CASSLDRTDTQYF

clone size: -
D gene: TRBD1
V gene: TRBV5-8
CDR3 length: 15
J gene: TRBJ1-5
CDR3 DNA: TGTGCCAGCAGCATGAGACAGGGGGTTAATCAGCCCCAGCATTTT
CDR3 protein: CASSMRQGVNQPQHF

clone size: -
D gene: -
V gene: TRBV5-1
CDR3 length: 13
J gene: TRBJ2-5
CDR3 DNA: TGCGCCAGCAGCTTGCAGGGTCAGGAGACCCAGTACTTC
CDR3 protein: CASSLQGQETQYF

clone size: -
D gene: -
V gene: TRBV7-2
CDR3 length: 15
J gene: TRBJ2-7
CDR3 DNA: TGTGCCAGCAGCTTAGTATTTGCCGGGGGTTACGAGCAGTACTTC
CDR3 protein: CASSLVFAGGYEQYF

clone size: -
D gene: -
V gene: TRBV7-9
CDR3 length: 14
J gene: TRBJ2-7
CDR3 DNA: TGTGCCAGCAGCGTGAGGGCCGGGACCTACGAGCAGTACTTC
CDR3 protein: CASSVRAGTYEQYF

clone size: -
D gene: TRBD2
V gene: TRBV9
CDR3 length: 16
J gene: TRBJ2-5
CDR3 DNA: TGTGCCAGCAGCGTAGGGGTAGCGGGGGGATCAGAGACCCAGTACTTC
CDR3 protein: CASSVGVAGGSETQYF

clone size: -
D gene: -
V gene: TRBV18
CDR3 length: 14
J gene: TRBJ2-1
CDR3 DNA: TGTGCCAGCTCACCGGGACTGGAGGGGAATGAGCAGTTCTTC
CDR3 protein: CASSPGLEGNEQFF

clone size: few
D gene: -
V gene: TRBV11-2
CDR3 length: 13
J gene: TRBJ1-2
CDR3 DNA: TGTGCCAGCAGTCAGGGTCTGGGCTATGGCTACACCTTC
CDR3 protein: CASSQGLGYGYTF